This TCR beta chain is drawn from a study of cytotoxic CD8 clonotypes in ibrutinib-treated CLL. Study-wide context: With a range of 6 to 36, the median treatment time before response samples were taken was approximately twelve months.

The intended depth for sequencing was 1 in 200,000 to 1 in 1 million T cells. Sequencing used immunoSEQ multiplex PCR; TCRdb keeps in-frame clones, though not all of them. Altogether over 95,000 clones are present, roughly 60% being singletons, with the ten largest covering 37%. In this sample, this clone turned up once. This CDR3 is built from 14 residues. V lost 3 bases and J lost 3, with 12 bases in between. From germline, CDR1 is MNHEY and CDR2 SVGAGI. This receptor was taken from a human donor with chronic lymphocytic leukemia. J is TRBJ2-7 and V is TRBV6-5, with D hard to call. Source: PBMCs, taken after 24 months of ibrutinib treatment. The CDR3 DNA reads as TGTGCCAGCAGTTATAGAATTGGGGTCTACGAGCAGTACTTC. This encodes CASSYRIGVYEQYF.